The clone carrying this T cell receptor (beta chain) was counted at least ten times. Its antigen is currently unknown. This specimen comes from a study of neurological immune-mediated disorders. Notes on the study in general: While HTLV-1-associated myelopathy showed the greatest TCR clonal expansion, multiple sclerosis showed the least, falling below healthy controls.

The cDNA was generated through 5'RACE incorporating 10-nucleotide random UMIs. MiXCR was run by TCRdb on the 5' RACE reads, yielding one entry per CDR3 protein. The sample lists 75,000 to 95,000 distinct CDR3 sequences, 15% to 20% seen once, with approximately 15% in the top ten. Germline loops: CDR1 SGHRS, CDR2 YFSETQ. V was cut by 4 bases and J by 0 bases, with 14 bases left in between. This CDR3 contains 15 residues. The origin of this receptor is a woman between 35 and 50 years old in good health. The sequencing sample was made of PBMCs. The V and J genes are TRBV5-1 and TRBJ2-7; D perhaps matches TRBD1 (5 bases). CDR3 in DNA: TGCGCCAGCAGCGACAGTAGCAGGAGCTCCTACGAGCAGTACTTC. It is translated as CASSDSSRSSYEQYF.